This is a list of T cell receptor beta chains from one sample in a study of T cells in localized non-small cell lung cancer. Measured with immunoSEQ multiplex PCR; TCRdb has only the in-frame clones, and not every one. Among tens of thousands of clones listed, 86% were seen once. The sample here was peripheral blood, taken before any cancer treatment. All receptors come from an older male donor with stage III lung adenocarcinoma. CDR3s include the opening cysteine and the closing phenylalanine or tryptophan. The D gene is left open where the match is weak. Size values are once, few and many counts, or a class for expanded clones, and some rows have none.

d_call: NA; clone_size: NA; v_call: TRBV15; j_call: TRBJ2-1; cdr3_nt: TGTGCCACCAGCCTCGTGCATGAGCAGTTCTTC; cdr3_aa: CATSLVHEQFF
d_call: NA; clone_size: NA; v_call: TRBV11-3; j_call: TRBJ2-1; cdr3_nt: TGTGCCAGCAGCCGGGGCTCGGCTGGCAATGAGCAGTTCTTC; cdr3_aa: CASSRGSAGNEQFF
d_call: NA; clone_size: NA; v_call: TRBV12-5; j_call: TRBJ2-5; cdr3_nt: TGTGCTAGTGGTTTGGAAGTGGAGACCCAGTACTTC; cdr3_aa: CASGLEVETQYF
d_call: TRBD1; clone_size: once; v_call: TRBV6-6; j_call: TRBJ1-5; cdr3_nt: TGTGCCAGCAGTACGTACAGGGGGCGAGAGCCCCAGCATTTT; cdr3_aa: CASSTYRGREPQHF
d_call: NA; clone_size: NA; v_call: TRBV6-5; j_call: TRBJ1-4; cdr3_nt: TGTGCCAGCGCGCGGGCCGGGGGACTTAATGAAAAACTGTTTTTT; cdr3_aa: CASARAGGLNEKLFF
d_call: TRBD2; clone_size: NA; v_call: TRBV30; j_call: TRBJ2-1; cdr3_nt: TGTGCCTGGGGCCAGGGACTAGCGGGGGTAAAGCAGTTCTTC; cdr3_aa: CAWGQGLAGVKQFF
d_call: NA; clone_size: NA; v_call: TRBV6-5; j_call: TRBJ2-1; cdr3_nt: TGTGCCAGCAGTCTAACTTCGGACCCCTACAATGAGCAGTTCTTC; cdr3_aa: CASSLTSDPYNEQFF
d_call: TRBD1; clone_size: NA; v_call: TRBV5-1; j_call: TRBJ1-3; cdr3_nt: TGCGCCAGCGGCTCGGGACAGGGAAACACCATATATTTT; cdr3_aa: CASGSGQGNTIYF
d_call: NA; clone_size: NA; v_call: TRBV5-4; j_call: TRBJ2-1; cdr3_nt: TGTGCCAGCAGCTTGACAGGGTACAATGAGCAGTTCTTC; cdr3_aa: CASSLTGYNEQFF
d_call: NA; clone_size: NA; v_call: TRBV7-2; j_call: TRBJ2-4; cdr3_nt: TGTGCCAGCAGCTCAAAGGCCGACGGAAAAAACATTCAGTACTTC; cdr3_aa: CASSSKADGKNIQYF
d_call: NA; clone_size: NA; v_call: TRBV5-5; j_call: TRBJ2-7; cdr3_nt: TGTGCCAGCAGCCTGGACCTCGGGGAGCAGTACTTC; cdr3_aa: CASSLDLGEQYF
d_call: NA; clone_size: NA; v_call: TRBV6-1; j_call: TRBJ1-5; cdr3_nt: TGTGCCAGCAGTGACAACAGGTATAGCAATCAGCCCCAGCATTTT; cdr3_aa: CASSDNRYSNQPQHF
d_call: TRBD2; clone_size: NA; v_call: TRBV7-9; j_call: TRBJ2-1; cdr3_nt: TGTGCCAGCAGCTTATTAGGGACTAGCATCGATGAGCAGTTCTTC; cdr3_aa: CASSLLGTSIDEQFF
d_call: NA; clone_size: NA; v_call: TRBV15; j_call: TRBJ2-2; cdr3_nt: TGTGCCACCAGTGTGTTTAGCGACACCGGGGAGCTGTTTTTT; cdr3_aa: CATSVFSDTGELFF
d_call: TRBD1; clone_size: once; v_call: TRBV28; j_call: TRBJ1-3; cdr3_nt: TGTGCCAGCACTCCGGGGAGGGTAATAGGGGGCCTCTCTGGAAACACCATATATTTT; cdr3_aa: CASTPGRVIGGLSGNTIYF
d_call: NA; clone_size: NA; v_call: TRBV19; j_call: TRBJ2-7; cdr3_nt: TGTGCCAGTAGTATAGTTATGGGGATGCCGGGCGAGCAGTACTTC; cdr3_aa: CASSIVMGMPGEQYF
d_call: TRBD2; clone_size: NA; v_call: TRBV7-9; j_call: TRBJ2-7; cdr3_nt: TGTGCCAGCAGTCACCCCCAGGGAGCGGGGACCTACGAGCAGTACTTC; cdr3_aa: CASSHPQGAGTYEQYF
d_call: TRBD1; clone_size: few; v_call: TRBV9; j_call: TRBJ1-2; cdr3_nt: TGTGCCAGCAGCGTAGAGGGACAGCACTATGGCTACACCTTC; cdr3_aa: CASSVEGQHYGYTF
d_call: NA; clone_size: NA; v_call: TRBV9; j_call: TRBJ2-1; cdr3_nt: TGTGCCAGCAGCCGGGGGAGCTCCTACAATGAGCAGTTCTTC; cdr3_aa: CASSRGSSYNEQFF
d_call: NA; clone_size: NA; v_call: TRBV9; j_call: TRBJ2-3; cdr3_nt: TGTGCCAGCAGCGTAGCCGGGACCATAGTACAGGGAGATACGCAGTATTTT; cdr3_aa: CASSVAGTIVQGDTQYF
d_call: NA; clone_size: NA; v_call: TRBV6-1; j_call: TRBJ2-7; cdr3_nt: TGTGCCAGTCTTGGGGGGACAAGGACCTACGAGCAGTACTTC; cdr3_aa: CASLGGTRTYEQYF
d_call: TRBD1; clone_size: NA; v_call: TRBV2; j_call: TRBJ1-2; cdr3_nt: TGTGCCAGCAGTGATGAAACAGTCAGATTACCGGGACAGGGAGGACATGGCTACACCTTC; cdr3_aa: CASSDETVRLPGQGGHGYTF
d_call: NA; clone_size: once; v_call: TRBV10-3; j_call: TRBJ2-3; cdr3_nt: TGTGCCATCAGTGATCAACCTCGGACAGATACGCAGTATTTT; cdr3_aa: CAISDQPRTDTQYF
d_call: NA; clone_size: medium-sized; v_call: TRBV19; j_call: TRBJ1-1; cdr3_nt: TGTGCCAGTACCAGGGACGGATACACTGAAGCTTTCTTT; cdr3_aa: CASTRDGYTEAFF
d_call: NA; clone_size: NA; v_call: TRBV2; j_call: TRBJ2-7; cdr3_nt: TGTGCCAGCAGGGAGGACGGTTACGGGCAGTACTTC; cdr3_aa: CASREDGYGQYF
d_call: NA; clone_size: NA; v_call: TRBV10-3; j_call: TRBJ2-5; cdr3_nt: TGTGCCATCAGTGAGAGGGAGACCCAGTACTTC; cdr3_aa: CAISERETQYF
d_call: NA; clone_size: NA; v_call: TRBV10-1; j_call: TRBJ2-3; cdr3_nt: TGCGCCACCTCCGAGGGAGCAGATACGCAGTATTTT; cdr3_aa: CATSEGADTQYF
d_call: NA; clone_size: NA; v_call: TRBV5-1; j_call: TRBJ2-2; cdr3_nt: TGCGCCAGCAGCTTGGCTCCGGGAGAAGGGACCGGGGAGCTGTTTTTT; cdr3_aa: CASSLAPGEGTGELFF
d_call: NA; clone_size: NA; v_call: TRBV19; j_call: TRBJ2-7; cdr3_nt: TGTGCCAGTAGTATTAAGGGATACGAGCAGTACTTC; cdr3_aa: CASSIKGYEQYF
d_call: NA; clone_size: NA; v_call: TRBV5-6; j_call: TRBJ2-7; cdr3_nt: TGTGCCAGCAGCGGAGGACACGGTTGGGAGCAGTACTTC; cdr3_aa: CASSGGHGWEQYF
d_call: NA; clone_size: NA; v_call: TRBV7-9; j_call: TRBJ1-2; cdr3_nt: TGTGCCAGCAGTCTCGACTCGGGTAGGGGCTACACCTTC; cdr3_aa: CASSLDSGRGYTF
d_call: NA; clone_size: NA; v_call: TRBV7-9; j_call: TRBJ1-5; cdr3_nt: TGTGCCAGCAGCTGGGGGTGGAGGGACAATCAGCCCCAGCATTTT; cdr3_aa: CASSWGWRDNQPQHF
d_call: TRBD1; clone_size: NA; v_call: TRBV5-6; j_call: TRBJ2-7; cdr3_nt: TGTGCCAGCACCGACAGGGTTAACTACGAGCAGTACTTC; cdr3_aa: CASTDRVNYEQYF
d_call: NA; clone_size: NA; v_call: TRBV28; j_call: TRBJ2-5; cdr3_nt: TGTGCCAGCAGTTTTAGCCCGCGGGCCCAGTACTTC; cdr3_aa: CASSFSPRAQYF
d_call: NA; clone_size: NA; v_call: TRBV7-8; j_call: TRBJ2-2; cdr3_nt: TGTGCCAGCAGCTTAGGCGGGGGCACCACCGGGGAGCTGTTTTTT; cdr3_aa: CASSLGGGTTGELFF
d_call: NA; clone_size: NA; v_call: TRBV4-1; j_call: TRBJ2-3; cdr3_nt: TGCGCCAGCAGCCAAGACCCATCGGGTAGCACAGATACGCAGTATTTT; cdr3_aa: CASSQDPSGSTDTQYF
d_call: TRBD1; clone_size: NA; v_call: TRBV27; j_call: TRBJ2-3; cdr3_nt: TGTGCCAGCAGTATAGGACAGGGGAAAACAGATACGCAGTATTTT; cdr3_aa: CASSIGQGKTDTQYF
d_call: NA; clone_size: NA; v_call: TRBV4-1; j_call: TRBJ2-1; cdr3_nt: TGCGCCAGCAGCCGGGAAGGGACCCCTGACAATGAGCAGTTCTTC; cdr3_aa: CASSREGTPDNEQFF
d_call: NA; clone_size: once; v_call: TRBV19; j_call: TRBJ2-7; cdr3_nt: TGTGCCAGTAGTATAGATCTGGAGCGCGAGCAGTACTTC; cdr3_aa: CASSIDLEREQYF
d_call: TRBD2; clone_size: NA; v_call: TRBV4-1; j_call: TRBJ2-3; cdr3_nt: TGCGCCAGCAGCCGGAGCGGGGCCAGCACAGATACGCAGTATTTT; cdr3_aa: CASSRSGASTDTQYF
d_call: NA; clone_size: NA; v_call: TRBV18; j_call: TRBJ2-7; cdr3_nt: TGTGCCAGCTCACCCGCGACGACAGGCGGGACTTACGTGGAGCAGTACTTC; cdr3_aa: CASSPATTGGTYVEQYF
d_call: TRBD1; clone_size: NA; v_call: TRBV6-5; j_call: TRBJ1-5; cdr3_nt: TGTGCCAGCAGGGAAGACAGGGGGACTCAGCCCCAGCATTTT; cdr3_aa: CASREDRGTQPQHF
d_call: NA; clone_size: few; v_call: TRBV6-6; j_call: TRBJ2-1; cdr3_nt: TGTGCCACACGGAGAGATGAGCAGTTCTTC; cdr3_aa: CATRRDEQFF
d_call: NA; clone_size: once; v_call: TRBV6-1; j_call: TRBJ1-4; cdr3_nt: TGTGCCAGTAATTCCGGGACCGGCGGTAATGAAAAACTGTTTTTT; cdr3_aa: CASNSGTGGNEKLFF